This T cell receptor beta chain was identified during a study of OX40 agonist ivuxolimab in advanced cancers. Overall study findings and caveats: On average, a greater number of expanded clones characterised CD8+ T cells relative to CD4+. Among some nonresponders, normalized T-cell clonal expansion was also low. At 0.1 to 3.0 mg/kg and by week 6, clonal expansion occurred in CD4+ and CD8+ blood T cells. The authors did not determine the antigen specificity of the expanded peripheral T cells.

Assay used: immunoSEQ multiplex PCR; TCRdb lists only in-frame clones, some missing. The sample has 21,000 or so clones; 87% are singletons. CDR1 is MGHRA, CDR2 YSYEKL, per germline. V shed 1 base and J shed 6 bases, with 13 bases lying between them. The CDR3 spans 15 residues. As concerns this clone: Its antigen is currently unknown.

The source material was CD4+ or CD8+ T cells sorted from blood, sampled in a trial of the OX40 agonist ivuxolimab. The clonotype comes from an adult with an advanced solid tumor such as melanoma, head and neck, liver or kidney cancer. The V call is TRBV4-1, the J call TRBJ1-5; D may be TRBD1 (5 bases). CDR3 protein: CASSQVGGPRQPQHF. CDR3 in DNA: TGCGCCAGCAGCCAAGTCGGGGGACCCCGTCAGCCCCAGCATTTT.